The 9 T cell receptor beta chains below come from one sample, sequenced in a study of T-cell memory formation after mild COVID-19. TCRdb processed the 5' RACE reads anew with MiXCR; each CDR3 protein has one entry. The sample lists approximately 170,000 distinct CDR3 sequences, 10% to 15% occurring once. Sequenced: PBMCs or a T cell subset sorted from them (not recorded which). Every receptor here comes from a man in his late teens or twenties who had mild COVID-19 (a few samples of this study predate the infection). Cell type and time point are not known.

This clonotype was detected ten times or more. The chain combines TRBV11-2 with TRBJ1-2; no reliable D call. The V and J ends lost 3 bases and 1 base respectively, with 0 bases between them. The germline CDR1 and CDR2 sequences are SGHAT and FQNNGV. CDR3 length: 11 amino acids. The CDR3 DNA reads TGTGCCAGCAGCTTTAACTATGGCTACACCTTC. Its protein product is CASSFNYGYTF.

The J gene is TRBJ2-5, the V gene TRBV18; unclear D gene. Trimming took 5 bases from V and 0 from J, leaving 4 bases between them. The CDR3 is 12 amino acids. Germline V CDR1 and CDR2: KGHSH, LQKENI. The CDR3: CASSYDQETQYF. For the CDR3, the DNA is TGTGCCAGCTCATACGACCAAGAGACCCAGTACTTC.

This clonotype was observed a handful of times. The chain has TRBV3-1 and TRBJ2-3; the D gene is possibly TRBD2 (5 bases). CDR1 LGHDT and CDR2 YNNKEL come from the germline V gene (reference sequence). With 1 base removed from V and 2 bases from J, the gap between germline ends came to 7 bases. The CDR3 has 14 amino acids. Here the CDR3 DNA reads TGTGCCAGCAGCCAAGGACTATTCACAGATACGCAGTATTTT. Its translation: CASSQGLFTDTQYF.

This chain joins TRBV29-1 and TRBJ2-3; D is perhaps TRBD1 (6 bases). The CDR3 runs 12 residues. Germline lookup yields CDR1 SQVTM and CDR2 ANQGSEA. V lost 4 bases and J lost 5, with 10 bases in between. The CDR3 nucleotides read TGCAGCGTTGGGGGGCCTGTAGATACGCAGTATTTT. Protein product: CSVGGPVDTQYF.

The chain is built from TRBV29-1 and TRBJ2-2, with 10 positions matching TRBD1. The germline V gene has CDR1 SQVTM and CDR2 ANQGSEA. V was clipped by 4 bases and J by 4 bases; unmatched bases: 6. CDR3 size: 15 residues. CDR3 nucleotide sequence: TGCAGCGTTGTAGACAGGGGGCGTTTCACCGGGGAGCTGTTTTTT. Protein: CSVVDRGRFTGELFF.

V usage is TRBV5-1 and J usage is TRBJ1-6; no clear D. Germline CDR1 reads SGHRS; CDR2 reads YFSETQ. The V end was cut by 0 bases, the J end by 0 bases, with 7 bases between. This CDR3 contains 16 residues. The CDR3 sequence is CASSLDGSSYNSPLHF. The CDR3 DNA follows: TGCGCCAGCAGCTTGGACGGAAGCTCCTATAATTCACCCCTCCACTTT.

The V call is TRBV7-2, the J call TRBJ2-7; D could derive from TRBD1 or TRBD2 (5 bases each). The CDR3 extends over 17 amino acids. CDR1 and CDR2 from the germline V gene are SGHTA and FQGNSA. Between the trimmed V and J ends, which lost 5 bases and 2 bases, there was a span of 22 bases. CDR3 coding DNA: TGTGCCAGCAGCCTTAGCTCCGGGACCACTAACGCCTACGAGCAGTACGTC. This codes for CASSLSSGTTNAYEQYV.

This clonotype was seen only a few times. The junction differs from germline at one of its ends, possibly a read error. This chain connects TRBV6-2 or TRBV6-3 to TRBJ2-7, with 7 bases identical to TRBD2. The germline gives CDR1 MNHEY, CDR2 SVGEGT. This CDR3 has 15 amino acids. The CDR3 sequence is CASSYSGTETYEHYF. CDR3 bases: TGTGCCAGCAGTTACAGCGGGACGGAGACCTACGAGCATTACTTC.

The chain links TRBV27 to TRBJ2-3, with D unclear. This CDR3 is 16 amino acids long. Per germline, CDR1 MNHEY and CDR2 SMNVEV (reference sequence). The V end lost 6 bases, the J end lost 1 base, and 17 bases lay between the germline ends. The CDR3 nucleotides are TGTGCCAGCAGCTCACACGGAGTTATGGGCACAGATACGCAGTATTTT. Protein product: CASSSHGVMGTDTQYF.